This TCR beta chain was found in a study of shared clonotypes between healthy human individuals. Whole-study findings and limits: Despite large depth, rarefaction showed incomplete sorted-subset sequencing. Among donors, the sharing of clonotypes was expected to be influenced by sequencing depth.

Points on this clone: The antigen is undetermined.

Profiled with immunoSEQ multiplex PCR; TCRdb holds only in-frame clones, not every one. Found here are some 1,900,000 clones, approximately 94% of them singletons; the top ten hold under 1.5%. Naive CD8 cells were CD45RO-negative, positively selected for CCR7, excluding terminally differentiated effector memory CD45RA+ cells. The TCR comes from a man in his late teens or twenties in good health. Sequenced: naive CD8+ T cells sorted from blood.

CDR3: CASSLMGINTGELFF. CDR3 bases: TGTGCCAGCAGTTTAATGGGGATTAACACCGGGGAGCTGTTTTTT. The chain uses TRBV27 and TRBJ2-2; D is undetermined. With 2 bases removed from V and 2 bases from J, the gap between germline ends came to 9 bases. This CDR3 has 15 residues. The germline V gene has CDR1 MNHEY and CDR2 SMNVEV (reference sequence).